Below, 25 T cell receptor beta chains from the same sample are listed, as sequenced in a study of Graves' ophthalmopathy and Graves' hyperthyroidism. Beta-chain TCR CDR3 regions were amplified from RNA transcripts. An initial RT-PCR round employing HTBI primers preceded a second-round multiplex PCR. TCRdb reanalysed the multiplex PCR reads using MiXCR and keeps one entry per CDR3 protein. Among around 1.1 million distinct CDR3 sequences listed, approximately 35% were seen once. The sequenced sample consisted of peripheral blood or thyroid tissue (not recorded which). These receptors came from an adult man with Graves' hyperthyroidism.

DNA of the CDR3: TGCGCCAGGAGGCAAGACAGCAATCAAGAGACCCAGTACTTC. It yields the protein CARRQDSNQETQYF. The chain has TRBV5-1 and TRBJ2-5; weak D call: TRBD1 (5 bases). V was pared by 8 bases and J by 2 bases, with 16 bases between. The CDR3 has 14 amino acids. Germline loops: CDR1 SGHRS, CDR2 YFSETQ.

This clonotype was detected a few times. The J gene is TRBJ1-6, the V gene TRBV4-1, with a tentative D call TRBD1 (6 bases). The germline V gene encodes CDR1 MGHRA and CDR2 YSYEKL. Trimming took off 3 bases at V and 10 bases at J, with 19 bases between the two ends. The CDR3 length is 16 residues. The CDR3 protein is CASSHRLSGAGSPLHF. The CDR3 DNA follows: TGCGCCAGCAGCCACCGGCTATCGGGGGCCGGCTCACCCCTCCACTTT.

This clonotype was detected many times. This sequence joins TRBV6-5 and TRBJ2-7, with TRBD1 identical over 9 bases. CDR1 is MNHEY and CDR2 is SVGAGI in the germline V gene. V lost 8 bases, J lost 3 bases, and 8 bases stayed unmatched. The CDR3 has 14 residues. The CDR3 here is CASQGGTGNYEQYF. In nucleotides, the CDR3 is TGTGCCAGCCAAGGCGGGACAGGGAACTACGAGCAGTACTTC.

The rearrangement links TRBV19 to TRBJ1-6; D perhaps matches TRBD1 (5 bases). Germline CDR1 LNHDA, CDR2 SQIVND (reference sequence). The CDR3 totals 14 residues. In DNA, the CDR3 is TGTGCTAGAAAAGGGACGGGCGGTAATTCACCCCTCCACTTT. Protein product: CARKGTGGNSPLHF.

The chain combines TRBV20-1 with TRBJ1-2; D perhaps matches TRBD1 (5 bases). The V gene lost 6 bases and the J gene lost 4 bases, with 12 bases spanning the gap. This CDR3 has 12 residues. Per the germline V gene, CDR1 is DFQATT and CDR2 is SNEGSKA (reference sequence). For the CDR3, the DNA is TGCAGTGCAGTCTCTCAGGGCTATGGCTACACCTTC. It is translated as CSAVSQGYGYTF.

Remarks on this clonotype: A much larger clone sits a single nucleotide away, making a read error possible. The chain employs TRBV10-3 and TRBJ1-5; 9 bases line up with TRBD1. Trimming took 8 bases from V and 1 from J; bases not matched to a gene: 3. This CDR3 has 14 amino acids. Per the germline V gene, CDR1 is ENHRY and CDR2 is SYGVKD. The CDR3 reads CAIAGQGSNQPQHF. The CDR3 DNA sequence: TGTGCCATCGCCGGACAGGGGAGCAATCAGCCCCAGCATTTT.

This clonotype was counted once. This may arise from a read error, as a much more abundant clone is one base away. The gene calls are TRBV7-2 and TRBJ2-7, with D hard to call. The CDR3 contains 11 residues. In germline, CDR1 is SGHTA, CDR2 FQGNSA. CDR3 sequence (DNA): TGTGCCAGCAGATTAGCCGACGAGCAGTACTTC. Encoded protein: CASRLADEQYF.

There are many counts of this clonotype. The V gene is TRBV5-1, the J gene TRBJ1-5, with a tentative D call TRBD1 (6 bases). V was trimmed by 8 bases and J by 7 bases, leaving 19 bases between them. The V gene's germline CDR1 is SGHRS and CDR2 YFSETQ. The CDR3 has 14 residues. The CDR3 spells CASGRKWGQQPQHF. The CDR3 DNA follows: TGCGCCAGTGGACGCAAGTGGGGACAACAGCCCCAGCATTTT.

The CDR3 loop is CSANQGAAGYEQYF. The CDR3 nucleotides read TGCAGTGCTAACCAGGGGGCAGCAGGCTACGAGCAGTACTTC. This chain connects TRBV20-1 to TRBJ2-7, with 8 positions matching TRBD1. J gave up 3 bases and V 4 bases, and 8 bases lay outside the gene matches. Germline V gene lookup returns CDR1 DFQATT and CDR2 SNEGSKA (reference sequence). The CDR3 contains 14 residues.

V and J are TRBV20-1 and TRBJ2-7; D could derive from TRBD1 or TRBD2 (5 bases each). This CDR3 spans 14 amino acids. V was cut by 1 base and J by 2 bases, with 12 bases left in between. Germline V lookup: CDR1 DFQATT, CDR2 SNEGSKA (reference sequence). The DNA for the CDR3 is TGCAGTGCTAGAGTTACCGGGGCCCCCTACGAGCAGTACTTC. It codes for CSARVTGAPYEQYF.

Regarding this clonotype: Being one base from a much bigger clone, this may be a read error. The chain joins TRBV5-1 to TRBJ1-2; no clear D. In germline, CDR1 is SGHRS, CDR2 YFSETQ. The CDR3 has 14 amino acids. CDR3 amino acids: CASSLFGSNYGYAF. The CDR3 nucleotides are TGCGCCAGCAGCTTGTTTGGATCTAACTATGGCTACGCCTTC.

This rearrangement joins TRBV20-1 to TRBJ2-5; D gene ambiguous. The CDR3 is 12 residues long. CDR1 and CDR2 from the germline V gene are DFQATT and SNEGSKA (reference sequence). Trimming left V 5 bases short and J 3 bases short, with 10 bases between. The CDR3, as DNA: TGCAGTGCTGGGCACAGCAAAGAGACCCAGTACTTC. Encoded protein: CSAGHSKETQYF.

Ten or more counts support this clonotype. The chain uses TRBV2 and TRBJ2-2; no definite D call. The CDR3 extends over 14 amino acids. Germline lookup yields CDR1 SNHLY and CDR2 FYNNEI. Trimming removed 0 bases at V and 7 bases at J, with 9 bases between. CDR3 nucleotides: TGTGCCAGCAGTGAAGCGAGGAGAATCGGGGAGCTGTTTTTT. This encodes CASSEARRIGELFF.

As to this clonotype: A much larger clonotype is one base distant, so this may be a read error. The conserved final phenylalanine or tryptophan is absent from the CDR3, which likely points to a read error. The DNA is omitted, as the CDR3 cannot be located on it reliably, and the CDR3 follows TCRdb's listing. This chain connects TRBV29-1 to TRBJ2-7; the table assigns TRBD1, which was not confirmed against the DNA. Germline V gene data show CDR1 as SQVTM and CDR2 as ANQGSEA. Including both end residues, the CDR3 is 11 amino acids long. The chain's CDR3 is CSVEDQGPPLI.

This clonotype has ten or more counts. The chain is built from TRBV14 and TRBJ2-5; the match to TRBD1 covers 9 bases. Germline-derived CDR1 and CDR2 are SGHDN and FVKESK. This CDR3 has 14 residues. V shed 3 bases and J 5 bases; nucleotides not matched to a gene: 4. CDR3 nucleotide sequence: TGTGCCAGCAGCCACCCGGGACAGGGCGAGACCCAGTACTTC. This gives the protein CASSHPGQGETQYF.

This clonotype was recorded once. The CDR3, as DNA: TGTGCCATCAGTGCTAGCGGGACAGGGTATGGCTACACCTTC. It translates to CAISASGTGYGYTF. J is TRBJ1-2 and V is TRBV10-3; 9 nucleotides line up with TRBD1. Germline V CDR1 and CDR2: ENHRY, SYGVKD. V was clipped by 4 bases and J by 5 bases; unmatched bases: 5. This CDR3 comprises 14 residues.

This clonotype was seen more than once but under ten times. This chain joins TRBV6-1 and TRBJ1-5; D gene unclear. CDR3 length: 15 residues. Trimming took off 0 bases at V and 1 base at J, with 7 bases between the two ends. CDR1 MNHNS and CDR2 SASEGT come from the germline V gene. The CDR3 here is CASSEASVSNQPQHF. CDR3 coding DNA: TGTGCCAGCAGTGAAGCCTCGGTAAGCAATCAGCCCCAGCATTTT.

Notes on this clonotype: The junction departs from the called germline gene at one end, perhaps through a read error. The V and J genes are TRBV2 and TRBJ1-4; possibly TRBD1 for D (5 bases). Germline V gene data show CDR1 as SNHLY and CDR2 as FYNNEI. The CDR3 runs to 17 residues. The CDR3 region is CVSSSRVGELTNEKLFF. The CDR3 DNA is TGTGTCAGCAGTAGCAGGGTCGGGGAGTTGACTAATGAAAAACTGTTTTTT.

Many counts were recorded for this clonotype. The chain carries TRBV2 and TRBJ1-6; D gene uncertain. The CDR3 is made up of 12 amino acids. V shed 7 bases and J shed 10 bases, with 11 bases lying between them. Germline CDR1 and CDR2: SNHLY and FYNNEI. CDR3 sequence: CASTLSASPLHF. The CDR3 DNA sequence: TGTGCCAGCACCCTATCGGCGTCACCCCTCCACTTT.

Ten or more counts support this clonotype. This chain uses TRBV10-3 with TRBJ2-7; D is possibly TRBD1 (5 bases). V lost 3 bases to trimming and J lost 3 bases, with 12 bases between them. Germline V gene lookup returns CDR1 ENHRY and CDR2 SYGVKD. CDR3 length equals 14 residues. The DNA for the CDR3 is TGTGCCATCAGTGATGAAGCAGGGTTCTACGAGCAGTACTTC. The encoded protein is CAISDEAGFYEQYF.

Comment on this clonotype: One end of the junction varies from germline; a read error may be responsible. The rearrangement links TRBV4-1 to TRBJ1-5; no firm D call. Germline CDR1 is MGHRA and CDR2 is YSYEKL. CDR3 length equals 14 residues. The CDR3 bases are TGCGCCAGCAGCCAAGCGAGGAGCATTCAGCCCCAGCATTTT. It encodes CASSQARSIQPQHF.

The rearrangement joins TRBV10-3 to TRBJ2-7; the D call may be TRBD1 or TRBD2 (5 bases each). This CDR3 has 14 residues. The germline V gene has CDR1 ENHRY and CDR2 SYGVKD. The V and J ends lost 0 bases and 1 base respectively, with 7 bases between them. In nucleotides, the CDR3 is TGTGCCATCAGTGAGTCCTGGGGGTCCTACGAGCAGTACTTC. Translation: CAISESWGSYEQYF.

This clonotype was observed a few times. The chain uses TRBV4-1 and TRBJ2-7; D is perhaps TRBD2 (6 bases). Germline loops: CDR1 MGHRA, CDR2 YSYEKL. This CDR3 region has 15 residues. With 0 bases removed from V and 3 bases from J, the gap between germline ends came to 12 bases. The CDR3 sequence is CASSQEGVGGYEQYF. The CDR3 DNA reads as TGCGCCAGCAGCCAAGAAGGCGTGGGAGGCTACGAGCAGTACTTC.

The gene calls are TRBV11-2 and TRBJ1-4; possibly TRBD1 for D (6 bases). Germline loops: CDR1 SGHAT, CDR2 FQNNGV. The CDR3 totals 13 residues. The ends were cut back, 5 bases at V and 8 bases at J, with 12 bases in the middle. CDR3 residues: CASSRRGGEKLFF. In nucleotides, the CDR3 is TGTGCCAGCAGCCGCAGGGGTGGCGAAAAACTGTTTTTT.

The V and J genes are TRBV29-1 and TRBJ2-5, with no clear D. In germline, CDR1 is SQVTM, CDR2 ANQGSEA. The V gene lost 1 base and the J gene lost 13 bases, with 10 bases spanning the gap. This CDR3 comprises 10 residues. The CDR3 DNA reads as TGCAGCGTTGAAGGGGGAACAGTGTACTTC. Protein: CSVEGGTVYF.